This TCR beta chain emerged from a study of OX40 agonist ivuxolimab in advanced cancers. As for the study more broadly: Ivuxolimab was an agonistic, fully human IgG2 monoclonal antibody directed against OX40 (CD134), a costimulatory receptor. Intravenous ivuxolimab was administered to patients every 2 weeks at six dose levels: 0.01, 0.1, 0.3, 1.5, 3 and 10 mg/kg. Of the approximately 53 patients in dose escalation, 19 had hepatocellular carcinoma, some 15 had melanoma, 9 had renal cell carcinoma and 9 had head and neck cancer. The dose-escalation cohort was roughly 87% male with a mean age of approximately 60 years, ranging from about 23 to 85. Prior anti-PD-1, anti-PD-L1 or anti-CTLA-4 therapy was permitted, and 30% to 45% of dose-escalation patients had received checkpoint inhibitors. Three dose-escalation patients achieved partial responses, one with hepatocellular carcinoma and two with cutaneous melanoma. Peripheral TCRbeta sequencing was intended to test whether TCR sequence diversity was altered and clonal T-cell expansion was caused by ivuxolimab. The paper describes the monotherapy dose-escalation part (N of about 55 patients) of the phase I trial of ivuxolimab. What the work shows at the level of the full study, not this receptor alone: Low levels of normalized T-cell clonal expansion were also seen in some patients who did not respond. After ivuxolimab, more expanded clones were found on average in CD8+ T cells than in CD4+ T cells. At doses of 0.1 to 3.0 mg/kg, clonal expansion of both CD4+ and CD8+ T cells in blood was seen between baseline and week 6. Which antigens the clonally expanded peripheral T cells were specific for was not determined. In partial responders in the 0.1-3.0 mg/kg groups, normalized peripheral clonal expansion was found to be among the lowest, especially among CD8+ T cells.

A note on this clone: The antigen it binds to is not known. Base qualities are not provided; no much larger clone lies one nucleotide away.

Patients with a history of autoimmune disease or receiving systemic immunosuppression were excluded from the trial. Peripheral blood for TCR sequencing was collected from all dose cohorts at baseline, on cycle 4 day 1, and on cycle 7 day 1. Samples were obtained from an open-label, multicenter, first-in-human phase I dose-escalation trial of ivuxolimab. Adults with locally advanced or metastatic melanoma, renal cell, hepatocellular, or head and neck squamous cell carcinoma were enrolled in the trial. Before TCR sequencing, CD4+ and CD8+ T cells were separately sorted from peripheral blood. To sequence the TCRbeta CDR3 region, genomic DNA was isolated from the sorted cells. TCRbeta CDR3 regions were sequenced using the immunoSEQ Assay. Held by TCRdb, this immuneACCESS table contains in-frame sequences only and omits some clones. Under half of the omission traces to an unresolved V gene where checked; the cause of the rest is unknown. The sample data list 35,000 or so clones, and over 65% of these were observed just once. The ten largest make up about a fifth of the sample.

CDR1 and CDR2, per the germline V gene, are SNHLY and FYNNEI. Clipping removes 5 bases from V and 3 bases from J, with 17 as the unmatched junction base count. The CDR3 holds 19 amino acids from the cysteine to the phenylalanine. CDR3 DNA only is kept here, 57 bases in frame from base 1. The sequence was collected from an adult with an advanced solid tumor such as melanoma, head and neck, liver or kidney cancer. This receptor chain uses TRBV2 and TRBJ2-5, with 11 bases matching TRBD2. The material sequenced was CD4+ or CD8+ T cells sorted from blood, taken in a trial of the OX40 agonist ivuxolimab. The CDR3 region has the sequence CASSPYGGLLAGDEETQYF. The nucleotide sequence reads TGTGCCAGCAGTCCATATGGGGGGCTACTAGCGGGGGACGAAGAGACCCAGTACTTC.